This T cell receptor (beta chain) comes out of a study of T-cell memory formation after mild COVID-19. Study-wide results and limits: Second-wave clones peaking on day 37 lacked confirmed SARS-CoV-2 specificity. Among clones contracting day 15 to 85, CD4/CD8 was balanced, whereas later expanders leaned CD4+. Detection of some responders pre-infection suggested pre-existing cross-reactive memory T cells participated.

Constant-segment-primed 5'RACE gave TCR alpha and TCR beta cDNA libraries with sample barcodes and UMIs. TCRdb re-called the 5' RACE reads through MiXCR, storing one row per CDR3 protein. The data show roughly 250,000 distinct CDR3 sequences, with 15% to 20% seen just once and approximately 3.6% held by the top ten. On this clonotype itself: As yet, its antigen is unknown.

Per germline, CDR1 GTSNPN and CDR2 SVGIG (reference sequence). The CDR3 totals 10 residues. V was pared by 5 bases and J by 7 bases, with 2 bases of the junction left unmatched. The TCR originated in a young man who had mild COVID-19 (a few samples of this study predate the infection). Cell type and time point are not known. This rearrangement joins TRBV30 to TRBJ2-7, with 7 bases lining up with TRBD2. Specimen: PBMCs or a T cell subset sorted from them (not recorded which). This chain's CDR3 is CAWGRGEQYF. The CDR3 DNA sequence: TGTGCCTGGGGGAGGGGTGAGCAGTACTTC.